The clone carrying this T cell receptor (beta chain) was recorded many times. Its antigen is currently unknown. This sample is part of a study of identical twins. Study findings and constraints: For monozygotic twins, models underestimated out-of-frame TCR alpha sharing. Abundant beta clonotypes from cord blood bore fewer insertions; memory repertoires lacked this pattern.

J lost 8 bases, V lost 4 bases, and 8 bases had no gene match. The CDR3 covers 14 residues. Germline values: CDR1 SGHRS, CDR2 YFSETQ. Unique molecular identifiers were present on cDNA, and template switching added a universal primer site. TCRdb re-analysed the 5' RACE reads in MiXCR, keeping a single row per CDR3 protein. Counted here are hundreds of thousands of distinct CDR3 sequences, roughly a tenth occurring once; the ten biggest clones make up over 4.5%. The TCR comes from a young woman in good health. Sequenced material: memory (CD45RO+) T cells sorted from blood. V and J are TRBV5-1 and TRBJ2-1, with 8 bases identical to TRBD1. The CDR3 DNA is TGCGCCAGCAGCCCCGGACAGGGCTGGGATGAGCAGTTCTTC. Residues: CASSPGQGWDEQFF.